These 32 T cell receptor beta chains share one sample of origin, sequenced in a study of T-cell reconstitution after alpha-beta-depleted transplantation in children (dated by TCRdb to the mid-2010s). Library preparation employed PCR. Sequencing instrument: Illumina HiSeq 2500. To normalize quantification of the TCRbeta repertoire, the TCR libraries were built with molecular barcoding that relied on unique molecular identifiers. Using fastp at Q25 and MiXCR, TCRdb reprocessed the public reads and kept productive beta chains. Each CDR3 protein gets just one entry, which takes the most common genes and DNA from the rows behind it. Recorded for this sample are fewer than 1 million distinct CDR3 sequences; roughly 15% of them occurred a single time. In total, the top ten clones hold roughly 5% of the sample. The treatment or condition label, as the study defines it: allogeneic hematopoietic cell transplantation with graft depleted of TCRalphabeta T cells and CD19 B cells.

Sample: PBMCs, mostly from graft donor cells, taken 360 days after TCRalphabeta/CD19-depleted stem cell transplant. Receptors originate from a male patient younger than 18 who had a stem cell transplant for acute lymphoblastic leukemia, so the T cells may come from the graft donor.

This clonotype was seen a few times. The chain carries TRBV5-1 and TRBJ1-1; TRBD1 aligns across 7 bases. The trim removed 4 bases at V and 1 base at J, leaving 7 bases unmatched. CDR1 and CDR2 from the germline V gene are SGHRS and YFSETQ. The CDR3 has 15 residues. CDR3 coding DNA: TGCGCCAGCAGCACAGTAAACAGGGGGAACACTGAAGCTTTCTTT. Amino acids: CASSTVNRGNTEAFF.

The V call is TRBV5-1, the J call TRBJ2-3; TRBD1 might be the D (6 bases). CDR3 size: 14 residues. V dropped 2 bases and J dropped 5 bases, with 12 bases sitting between them. CDR1 and CDR2 from the germline V gene are SGHRS and YFSETQ. This chain's CDR3 is CASSLDRPLDTQYF. CDR3 DNA sequence: TGCGCCAGCAGCTTAGACAGGCCCTTAGATACGCAGTATTTT. Based on the CDR3 plus reference TRBV5-1 and TRBJ2-3, the full variable domain is KAGVTQTPRYLIKTRGQQVTLSCSPISGHRSVSWYQQTPGQGLQFLFEYFSETQRNKGNFPGRFSGRQFSNSRSEMNVSTLELGDSALYLCASSLDRPLDTQYFGPGTRLTVL.

This clonotype was seen a few times. The chain has TRBV6-6 and TRBJ1-6, with D unresolved. Germline V gene sequence: CDR1 MNHNY, CDR2 SVGAGI (reference sequence). Trimming cost V 2 bases and J 10 bases, with 6 bases left between them. The CDR3 covers 12 residues. CDR3 loop: CASSYVDSPLHF. The CDR3 bases are TGTGCCAGCAGTTACGTGGACTCACCCCTCCACTTT.

This clonotype appeared many times. This chain joins TRBV7-9 and TRBJ1-3; D unclear. Germline V gene sequence: CDR1 SEHNR, CDR2 FQNEAQ (reference sequence). V gave up 4 bases and J gave up 0 bases, with 7 bases separating them. The CDR3 sequence is 14 residues long. In DNA, the CDR3 is TGTGCCAGCAGCTCTCCCCTCTCTGGAAACACCATATATTTT. Translation: CASSSPLSGNTIYF.

This chain links TRBV6-1 with TRBJ1-1; TRBD1 is a possible D gene (5 bases). Germline lookup yields CDR1 MNHNS and CDR2 SASEGT. The CDR3 length is 13 residues. Trimming pared 6 bases from V and 10 bases from J, leaving 18 bases between. The CDR3 DNA sequence: TGTGCCAGCAGGCCCGCGGGGCCCGAGGGAGCTTTCTTT. Protein sequence: CASRPAGPEGAFF.

V is TRBV29-1 and J is TRBJ1-2; tentative D call: TRBD1 (6 bases). CDR3 size: 11 residues. The V and J ends lost 7 bases and 7 bases respectively, with 13 bases between them. Per germline, CDR1 SQVTM and CDR2 ANQGSEA. In DNA form, the CDR3 reads TGCAGCGCGCGGACAGTCTCTGGCTACACCTTC. This translates into CSARTVSGYTF.

V is TRBV18 and J is TRBJ2-3, with TRBD1 matching 11 bases. Germline CDR1 is KGHSH and CDR2 is LQKENI. The CDR3 totals 16 residues. V lost 2 bases to trimming and J lost 2 bases; unmatched junction nucleotides: 3. CDR3 region: CASSPKGQGVTDTQYF. Written as DNA, the CDR3 is TGTGCCAGCTCACCAAAGGGACAGGGGGTCACAGATACGCAGTATTTT.

This chain joins TRBV10-3 and TRBJ2-1; D may be TRBD2 (5 bases). Germline lookup yields CDR1 ENHRY and CDR2 SYGVKD. V dropped 8 bases and J dropped 7 bases, with 18 bases sitting between them. The CDR3 runs 14 residues. The CDR3 coding sequence is TGTGCCATCCAAGGTTCGACTACTCAAAATGAGCAGTTCTTC. Protein: CAIQGSTTQNEQFF.

This clonotype was observed a handful of times. The CDR3 spells CAISDFGKTYEQYF. DNA of the CDR3: TGTGCCATCAGTGATTTCGGGAAGACCTACGAGCAGTACTTC. The chain employs TRBV10-3 and TRBJ2-7; D might be TRBD2 (5 bases). The CDR3 contains 14 residues. With 3 bases removed from V and 2 bases from J, the gap between germline ends came to 11 bases. Germline V gene sequence: CDR1 ENHRY, CDR2 SYGVKD.

V is TRBV7-9 and J is TRBJ2-1; D possibly uses TRBD1 or TRBD2 (5 bases each). The CDR3 runs 14 residues. Looked up from germline, CDR1 is SEHNR and CDR2 is FQNEAQ (reference sequence). Trimming pared 8 bases from V and 5 bases from J, leaving 16 bases between. As DNA, the CDR3 is TGTGCCAGCGTGAGGGGCCCCACGGACAATGAGCAGTTCTTC. It codes for CASVRGPTDNEQFF. The entire variable domain, with the rest obtained from reference TRBV7-9 and TRBJ2-1, is as follows: DTGVSQNPRHKITKRGQNVTFRCDPISEHNRLYWYRQTLGQGPEFLTYFQNEAQLEKSRLLSDRFSAERPKGSFSTLEIQRTEQGDSAMYLCASVRGPTDNEQFFGPGTRLTVL.

The sample holds a few counts of this clonotype. The chain recombines TRBV20-1 with TRBJ2-3; D remains ambiguous. The germline V gene encodes CDR1 DFQATT and CDR2 SNEGSKA (reference sequence). Trimming left V 3 bases short and J 1 base short, with 8 bases between. The length of the CDR3 is 13 residues. For the CDR3, the DNA is TGCAGTGCTAGCGCCTTGCGCACAGATACGCAGTATTTT. Its translation is CSASALRTDTQYF.

This clonotype was picked up a small number of times. This chain connects TRBV9 to TRBJ2-5; D possibly corresponds to TRBD2 (5 bases). V was pared by 4 bases and J by 5 bases, with 15 bases between. The CDR3 runs 14 residues. The germline V gene has CDR1 SGDLS and CDR2 YYNGEE. The CDR3 DNA reads as TGTGCCAGCAGCCCGAGTCCCTGGGAGGAGACCCAGTACTTC. Amino acids: CASSPSPWEETQYF.

This clonotype was seen more than once but under ten times. This chain connects TRBV20-1 to TRBJ2-1; 13 positions match TRBD2. Germline CDR1 and CDR2: DFQATT and SNEGSKA (reference sequence). J lost 4 bases, V lost 2 bases, and 8 bases had no gene match. This CDR3 has 17 residues. CDR3 sequence reads: CSARPKGLAGSYNEQFF. The CDR3 DNA follows: TGCAGTGCTAGACCTAAGGGACTAGCGGGATCGTACAATGAGCAGTTCTTC.

This clonotype was observed a handful of times. The CDR3, as DNA: TGCAGTGCTAGGAAACGGGGAAGTTGGCAAGAGACCCAGTACTTC. Its protein is CSARKRGSWQETQYF. The rearrangement uses TRBV20-1 and TRBJ2-5, with D tentatively TRBD2 (5 bases). Germline CDR1 DFQATT, CDR2 SNEGSKA (reference sequence). The CDR3 loop spans 15 amino acids. V lost 3 bases and J lost 2, with 16 bases in between.

The genes are TRBV20-1 and TRBJ1-5; maybe TRBD1 (6 bases). Germline V gene lookup returns CDR1 DFQATT and CDR2 SNEGSKA (reference sequence). This CDR3 is built from 15 residues. V was shortened by 5 bases and J by 0 bases, with 14 bases between the two germline ends. CDR3 loop: CSAWKGGISNQPQHF. The CDR3 DNA reads TGCAGTGCTTGGAAGGGGGGGATTAGCAATCAGCCCCAGCATTTT.

This clonotype came up a few times. V is TRBV12-3 or TRBV12-4 and J is TRBJ2-7; 7 bases are shared with TRBD2. V was pared by 4 bases and J by 4 bases, with 7 bases of the junction left unmatched. The CDR3 is 14 amino acids. CDR3 protein: CASSSSGYRYEQYF. CDR3 bases: TGTGCCAGCAGTTCTAGCGGCTACAGGTACGAGCAGTACTTC.

Comments on this clonotype: A much larger clone differs by one base, so this may be a read error. This chain joins TRBV5-1 and TRBJ2-7; 10 nucleotides line up with TRBD1. Germline-derived CDR1 and CDR2 are SGHRS and YFSETQ. V lost 4 bases to trimming and J lost 2 bases; unmatched junction nucleotides: 6. The CDR3 is 15 amino acids. CDR3 nucleotide sequence: TGCGCCAGCAGCCGCCGGGACAGGGGTACCTACGAGCAGTACTTC. Translating it yields CASSRRDRGTYEQYF.

Written as DNA, the CDR3 is TGTGCCACGATGTCGTTTGGGCACTACAATGAGCAGTTCTTC. Translation: CATMSFGHYNEQFF. This chain joins TRBV7-9 and TRBJ2-1; D is unresolved. Germline V CDR1 and CDR2: SEHNR, FQNEAQ (reference sequence). V was clipped by 10 bases and J by 3 bases, with 16 bases between them. The CDR3 totals 14 residues.

The chain joins TRBV21-1 to TRBJ1-4. TRBV21-1 is a pseudogene. The CDR3 is made up of 16 amino acids. CDR3 sequence (DNA): TGTGCCAGCAGCAAAGACCCGAATTCACCTAATGAAAAACTGTTTTTT. Protein: CASSKDPNSPNEKLFF.

The rearrangement links TRBV7-6 to TRBJ2-2; 8 bases match TRBD2. Trimming cost V 1 base and J 0 bases; bases outside gene matches: 7. The germline V gene encodes CDR1 SGHVS and CDR2 FNYEAQ. There are 18 residues in the CDR3. The CDR3 DNA reads as TGTGCCAGCAGCTTAGGCCCCGGACTAGCAGCGAACACCGGGGAGCTGTTTTTT. Translation gives CASSLGPGLAANTGELFF.

The chain joins TRBV7-8 to TRBJ1-4, with D possibly matching TRBD1 (6 bases). Trimming took 5 bases from V and 2 from J, leaving 15 bases between them. Germline V CDR1 and CDR2: SGHVS, FQNEAQ. The CDR3 is 16 residues long. The CDR3 DNA reads TGTGCCAGCAGCGACAGACAGGTTTCGACTAATGAAAAACTGTTTTTT. Its translation: CASSDRQVSTNEKLFF.

V gene TRBV12-3 or TRBV12-4 combines with J gene TRBJ1-1; 12 bases are a match to TRBD1. The CDR3 totals 17 residues. V gave up 6 bases and J gave up 2 bases; unmatched junction bases: 10. The DNA for the CDR3 is TGTGCCAGCAGATCAACGGGACAGGGGGCAGGAAACACTGAAGCTTTCTTT. It codes for CASRSTGQGAGNTEAFF.

This clonotype was seen a handful of times. The chain couples TRBV4-1 to TRBJ2-1, with 11 positions matching TRBD2. Per germline, CDR1 MGHRA and CDR2 YSYEKL. There are 18 residues in the CDR3. With V trimmed by 2 bases and J by 1 base, 7 bases remained unmatched. CDR3 sequence (DNA): TGCGCCAGCAGCCAAACCACCGGGACTAGCGGTTCCTACAATGAGCAGTTCTTC. It is translated as CASSQTTGTSGSYNEQFF.

This clonotype appeared many times. A read error may account for a junction end that differs from germline. The gene calls are TRBV5-1 and TRBJ2-1; D is unclear. The length of the CDR3 is 15 residues. Germline-derived CDR1 and CDR2 are SGHRS and YFSETQ. The CDR3 bases are TGCGCCACCAGCCGAAACGACGACTGGTACAATGAGCAGTTCTTC. This codes for CATSRNDDWYNEQFF.

This clonotype has at least ten counts. This sequence joins TRBV7-3 and TRBJ2-1, with TRBD2 identical over 7 bases. Germline-derived CDR1 and CDR2 are SGHTA and FQGTGA. V lost 0 bases, J lost 3 bases, and 2 bases stayed unmatched. The CDR3 length is 15 residues. The CDR3 reads CASSLTRTSYNEQFF. As DNA, the CDR3 is TGTGCCAGCAGCTTAACTCGGACTAGCTACAATGAGCAGTTCTTC.

This clonotype was found many times. The chain recombines TRBV4-1 with TRBJ2-5; 11 bases are shared with TRBD2. This CDR3 has 16 amino acids. V shed 4 bases, J shed 1 base, and the junction held 5 bases outside the gene matches. In germline, CDR1 is MGHRA, CDR2 YSYEKL. CDR3 bases: TGCGCCAGCAGCCCACCAACTAGCGGGAGCCAAGAGACCCAGTACTTC. Translating it yields CASSPPTSGSQETQYF.

This clonotype was detected a few times. At one of its ends the junction is not consistent with the germline gene, which may arise from a read error. The chain uses TRBV27 and TRBJ2-1, with unresolved D. Germline V gene lookup returns CDR1 MNHEY and CDR2 SMNVEV (reference sequence). The CDR3 sequence is 14 residues long. The chain's CDR3 is CATSSESSYNEQFF. The CDR3, as DNA: TGTGCCACCAGTTCAGAAAGCTCCTACAATGAGCAGTTCTTC.

The CDR3 DNA reads as TGCAGTGCTACGACTAGCGGATTCAATGAGCAGTTCTTC. This translates into CSATTSGFNEQFF. The chain joins TRBV20-1 to TRBJ2-1; 9 bases match TRBD2. The junction had 4 bases not matched to a gene; V was cut back by 4 bases and J by 6 bases. The CDR3 length is 13 residues. Germline V gene sequence: CDR1 DFQATT, CDR2 SNEGSKA (reference sequence).

The V gene is TRBV2, the J gene TRBJ2-1, with 8 bases identical to TRBD2. The CDR3 has 16 residues. The germline V gene has CDR1 SNHLY and CDR2 FYNNEI. The J segment lost 7 bases and the V segment lost 7 bases, leaving 15 bases of the junction unmatched. The CDR3 DNA reads as TGTGCCAGCAATGGTTTAACGGGAGGGCCGGGGAATGAGCAGTTCTTC. Translation gives CASNGLTGGPGNEQFF.

This clonotype was seen many times. The rearrangement joins TRBV7-2 to TRBJ2-5; TRBD2 matches 13 bases. Trimming removed 1 base from V and 2 bases from J; junction bases left unmatched: 1. CDR1 is SGHTA, CDR2 FQGNSA, per germline. CDR3 length: 16 amino acids. The CDR3 DNA follows: TGTGCCAGCAGCTTAGGACTAGCGGGAGGTCAAGAGACCCAGTACTTC. Amino acid sequence: CASSLGLAGGQETQYF. The variable domain in full, with the rest retrieved from reference TRBV7-2 and TRBJ2-5, is GAGVSQSPSNKVTEKGKDVELRCDPISGHTALYWYRQSLGQGLEFLIYFQGNSAPDKSGLPSDRFSAERTGGSVSTLTIQRTQQEDSAVYLCASSLGLAGGQETQYFGPGTRLLVL.

The table lists this clonotype with a few counts. V gene TRBV7-3 combines with J gene TRBJ2-7, with 8 bases matching TRBD2. Germline values: CDR1 SGHTA, CDR2 FQGTGA. This CDR3 is 15 amino acids long. The ends lost 5 bases at V and 2 bases at J; junction bases unmatched: 8. In nucleotides, the CDR3 is TGTGCCAGCAGCCTTTCCCCGGGGGGGGCCTACGAGCAGTACTTC. Its translation is CASSLSPGGAYEQYF.

The genes are TRBV20-1 and TRBJ2-3; 8 bases align to TRBD2. The CDR3 is 13 amino acids. Germline values: CDR1 DFQATT, CDR2 SNEGSKA (reference sequence). V lost 3 bases, J lost 4 bases, and 3 bases stayed unmatched. CDR3 nucleotides: TGCAGTGCTAGCGGGAGGGTTGCAGATACGCAGTATTTT. Amino acids: CSASGRVADTQYF.